The source of this T cell receptor (beta chain) is a study of T-cell memory formation after mild COVID-19. TCRdb reprocessed the 5' RACE reads via MiXCR and lists one record per CDR3 protein. The sample comprises 350,000 or so distinct CDR3 sequences, 20% to 25% of which are singletons, and about 12% rests with the top ten. On this clonotype: The target antigen is unknown. The junction does not match germline at one end; this may be a read error.

Broader study findings: The finding that pre-infection memory included some responding clones suggested that cross-reactive memory joined. From day 15 to 85, contracting clones were balanced between CD4 and CD8, whereas later expanders leaned toward CD4+.

CDR1 is GTSNPN and CDR2 is SVGIG in the germline V gene (reference sequence). This CDR3 spans 12 amino acids. The chain carries TRBV30 and TRBJ2-7, with 7 bases identical to TRBD1. The receptor's source is an adult woman who had mild COVID-19 (a few samples of this study predate the infection). Cell type and time point are not known. Sequencing used PBMCs or a T cell subset sorted from them (not recorded which). The CDR3 is CAWSGETGQPDF. CDR3 in DNA: TGTGCCTGGAGTGGGGAGACGGGACAGCCGGACTTC.